The 26 T cell receptor beta chains below come from one sample, sequenced in a study of cytotoxic CD8 clonotypes in ibrutinib-treated CLL. Repertoires were generated with immunoSEQ multiplex PCR, while TCRdb's copy carries only in-frame clones and drops some. Here the sample spans about 28,000 clones, approximately 57% being singletons. Here the sequenced sample was PBMCs, taken before ibrutinib treatment. These receptors were obtained from a human donor with chronic lymphocytic leukemia.

V gene TRBV28 combines with J gene TRBJ2-7, with TRBD2 matching 9 bases. The V segment lost 1 base and the J segment 5 bases; nucleotides outside the gene matches: 9. The CDR3 runs 16 residues. CDR1 and CDR2 from the germline V gene are MDHEN and SYDVKM. The CDR3 DNA sequence: TGTGCCAGCAGTTTATACGGGGTAGCGGGAGTGGACGAGCAGTACTTC. This gives the protein CASSLYGVAGVDEQYF. Filled out from reference TRBV28 and TRBJ2-7, the complete variable domain reads DVKVTQSSRYLVKRTGEKVFLECVQDMDHENMFWYRQDPGLGLRLIYFSYDVKMKEKGDIPEGYSVSREKKERFSLILESASTNQTSMYLCASSLYGVAGVDEQYFGPGTRLTVT.

V is TRBV11-2 and J is TRBJ2-7, with 10 bases aligning to TRBD1. This CDR3 spans 15 amino acids. Germline CDR1 SGHAT, CDR2 FQNNGV. The J segment lost 2 bases and the V segment lost 0 bases, leaving 1 base of the junction unmatched. CDR3 nucleotide sequence: TGTGCCAGCAGCTTAGATGGACAGGGGGCCTACGAGCAGTACTTC. This encodes CASSLDGQGAYEQYF. Full variable domain (remainder filled in from reference TRBV11-2 and TRBJ2-7): EAGVAQSPRYKIIEKRQSVAFWCNPISGHATLYWYQQILGQGPKLLIQFQNNGVVDDSQLPKDRFSAERLKGVDSTLKIQPAKLEDSAVYLCASSLDGQGAYEQYFGPGTRLTVT.

This sequence joins TRBV28 and TRBJ2-7; 9 bases are shared with TRBD1. The V gene end was trimmed by 5 bases and the J gene end by 1 base; junction bases not matched to a gene: 9. Germline CDR1 is MDHEN and CDR2 is SYDVKM. The CDR3 is made up of 16 amino acids. In DNA form, the CDR3 reads TGTGCCAGCAGTCCCTTTTACGGGACAGGGTCCTACGAGCAGTACTTC. It specifies CASSPFYGTGSYEQYF.

The chain is built from TRBV21-1 and TRBJ2-1; the DNA was not used to check the table's D call, TRBD1. TRBV21-1 is tagged as a pseudogene. CDR3 length equals 16 residues. In DNA, the CDR3 is TGTGCCAGCAAAGAACAGGGTGGAGGTCACTACAATGAGCAGTTCTTC. This codes for CASKEQGGGHYNEQFF.

This clone occurred a few times. This sequence joins TRBV28 and TRBJ2-1; 8 bases agree with TRBD1. CDR1 is MDHEN, CDR2 SYDVKM, per germline. This CDR3 is 14 amino acids long. Losses at the gene ends were 5 bases for V and 9 bases for J; bases not matched to a gene: 9. CDR3 in DNA: TGTGCCAGCAGTGTCAGACAGGGGCGCGGTGAGCAGTTCTTC. It translates to CASSVRQGRGEQFF.

CDR3 coding DNA: TGCGCCAGCAGCCGCTCGGGACTAAGCGGGAACCGGCGTGAGCAGTTCTTC. Protein product: CASSRSGLSGNRREQFF. The chain recombines TRBV4-1 with TRBJ2-1; 7 bases fit TRBD2. This CDR3 region has 17 residues. V dropped 4 bases and J dropped 9; count of bases not matched to a gene: 18. Germline assignment: CDR1 MGHRA and CDR2 YSYEKL.

The chain recombines TRBV18 with TRBJ2-7, with 11 bases fitting TRBD2. The CDR3 has 15 residues. CDR1 is KGHSH and CDR2 is LQKENI in the germline V gene. The junction had 5 bases not matched to a gene; V was cut back by 0 bases and J by 7 bases. The CDR3 DNA follows: TGTGCCAGCTCACCACCGGGACTAGCGGTTGGAGAGCAGTACTTC. This codes for CASSPPGLAVGEQYF.

This clone turned up a few times. This chain links TRBV28 with TRBJ2-7; TRBD1 agrees at 7 bases. The CDR3 covers 12 residues. V trimming: 6 bases; J trimming: 3 bases; junction bases outside the gene matches: 2. CDR1 and CDR2 (germline): MDHEN, SYDVKM. The CDR3 is CASRHRGYEQYF. For the CDR3, the DNA is TGTGCCAGCAGGCACAGGGGCTACGAGCAGTACTTC.

The rearrangement joins TRBV4-1 to TRBJ1-2; D remains ambiguous. The CDR3 extends over 13 amino acids. Trimming pared 1 base from V and 7 bases from J, leaving 10 bases between. CDR1 is MGHRA and CDR2 is YSYEKL in the germline V gene. CDR3 in amino acids: CASSQAWPVGYTF. CDR3 sequence (DNA): TGCGCCAGCAGCCAAGCTTGGCCGGTTGGCTACACCTTC.

The chain carries TRBV5-1 and TRBJ2-4, with D perhaps matching TRBD1 (5 bases). Germline V CDR1 and CDR2: SGHRS, YFSETQ. V lost 0 bases to trimming and J lost 6 bases, with 16 bases between them. The CDR3 is 16 amino acids. CDR3 DNA sequence: TGCGCCAGCAGCTTGGATTTGGCAGGGCGTAGAAACATTCAGTACTTC. Residues: CASSLDLAGRRNIQYF. Looking up the rest from reference TRBV5-1 and TRBJ2-4 gives the full variable domain: KAGVTQTPRYLIKTRGQQVTLSCSPISGHRSVSWYQQTPGQGLQFLFEYFSETQRNKGNFPGRFSGRQFSNSRSEMNVSTLELGDSALYLCASSLDLAGRRNIQYFGAGTRLSVL.

V gene TRBV19 combines with J gene TRBJ1-5; D gene unclear. Germline V CDR1 and CDR2: LNHDA, SQIVND (reference sequence). V dropped 6 bases and J dropped 3 bases, with 9 bases sitting between them. CDR3 length: 13 amino acids. The CDR3 DNA reads as TGTGCCAGTAGCGGACGACACAATCAGCCCCAGCATTTT. It specifies CASSGRHNQPQHF.

This clone was counted between two and nine times. The chain is built from TRBV13 and TRBJ1-2; 10 positions agree with TRBD1. The germline gives CDR1 PRHDT, CDR2 FYEKMQ (reference sequence). This CDR3 spans 15 amino acids. V lost 5 bases to trimming and J lost 6 bases; unmatched junction nucleotides: 9. DNA for the CDR3: TGTGCCAGCAGCGAGGCCGGGACAGGGGTTCATGGCTACACCTTC. Protein product: CASSEAGTGVHGYTF.

This clone was seen more than once but under ten times. The chain employs TRBV11-3 and TRBJ2-1; a possible D gene is TRBD2 (5 bases). The length of the CDR3 is 12 residues. V was clipped by 4 bases and J by 5 bases, with 6 bases between them. Per germline, CDR1 SGHNT and CDR2 YENEEA. DNA for the CDR3: TGTGCCAGCAGCTCCGGGGACAATGAGCAGTTCTTC. It codes for CASSSGDNEQFF.

V and J are TRBV28 and TRBJ2-7; 7 bases fit TRBD1. V dropped 5 bases and J dropped 7; count of bases not matched to a gene: 8. This CDR3 contains 13 residues. Germline V gives CDR1 MDHEN, CDR2 SYDVKM. This chain's CDR3 is CASSARQGYEQYF. As DNA, the CDR3 is TGTGCCAGCAGTGCCCGACAGGGTTATGAGCAGTACTTC.

This clone is labeled medium-sized. The chain links TRBV28 to TRBJ1-4, with TRBD1 as a possible D gene (6 bases). Germline CDR1 and CDR2: MDHEN and SYDVKM. The germline V and J ends were trimmed by 6 bases and 7 bases, with 18 bases remaining between them. The CDR3 has 15 amino acids. The chain's CDR3 is CASSPPQGRGEKLFF. The CDR3 DNA sequence: TGTGCCAGCAGCCCCCCCCAGGGGCGCGGTGAAAAACTGTTTTTT.

The V call is TRBV29-1, the J call TRBJ2-7; tentatively, D is TRBD1 (5 bases). Germline assignment: CDR1 SQVTM and CDR2 ANQGSEA. Trimming stripped 7 bases from V and 2 bases from J, with 15 bases between. The CDR3 spans 13 residues. CDR3 nucleotides: TGCAGCGCTCTCCTCCTAGGGGCCTACGAGCAGTACTTC. It translates to CSALLLGAYEQYF.

V gene TRBV2 combines with J gene TRBJ2-5, with D maybe TRBD2 (6 bases). V lost 6 bases and J 4 bases, leaving 12 bases between the germline ends. This CDR3 contains 13 residues. Germline CDR1 SNHLY, CDR2 FYNNEI. CDR3 sequence: CASRSGSRETQYF. CDR3 DNA: TGTGCCAGCAGAAGCGGGTCCAGAGAGACCCAGTACTTC.

The chain recombines TRBV10-3 with TRBJ2-5; TRBD1 aligns across 10 bases. Germline V CDR1 and CDR2: ENHRY, SYGVKD. V shed 6 bases and J 3 bases; nucleotides not matched to a gene: 4. CDR3 length equals 14 residues. The CDR3 sequence: CAISRGTGEETQYF. The CDR3 nucleotides read TGTGCCATCAGCCGGGGGACAGGGGAAGAGACCCAGTACTTC.

This clone was detected only a few times. This sequence joins TRBV10-2 and TRBJ2-3, with no clear D. V gave up 10 bases and J gave up 0 bases, with 17 bases separating them. This CDR3 is built from 15 residues. Germline lookup yields CDR1 WSHSY and CDR2 SAAADI. CDR3 sequence reads: CATRRIAVSTDTQYF. CDR3 coding DNA: TGCGCCACCCGAAGAATAGCTGTTAGCACAGATACGCAGTATTTT.

This clone has just a few counts. The chain links TRBV10-3 to TRBJ1-2; TRBD1 aligns across 8 bases. The germline CDR1 and CDR2 sequences are ENHRY and SYGVKD. Trimming at V came to 5 bases and at J to 4 bases, leaving 9 bases not matched to a gene. This CDR3 is 15 amino acids long. The CDR3 spells CAISPRAGGTYGYTF. The CDR3 nucleotides are TGTGCCATCAGTCCACGGGCAGGGGGCACCTATGGCTACACCTTC.

This clone has only a few counts. J is TRBJ1-2 and V is TRBV18, with TRBD1 as a possible D gene (5 bases). Germline values: CDR1 KGHSH, CDR2 LQKENI. Between the trimmed V and J ends, which lost 1 base and 8 bases, there was a span of 11 bases. The CDR3 is 13 amino acids. CDR3 DNA: TGTGCCAGCTCACCACAGGGGATAAAAGGCTACACCTTC. Translating gives CASSPQGIKGYTF.

This rearrangement joins TRBV5-5 to TRBJ1-2, with a possible D match to TRBD1 (5 bases). The CDR3 covers 17 residues. Germline CDR1 reads SGHKS; CDR2 reads YYEKEE (reference sequence). V was cut by 4 bases and J by 5 bases, with 24 bases left in between. Here the CDR3 DNA reads TGTGCCAGCAGCCCCCATTTAACGGGGGTTAGTTGGTATGGCTACACCTTC. As protein: CASSPHLTGVSWYGYTF.

The sample holds a few counts of this clone. The chain employs TRBV18 and TRBJ2-3; 12 nucleotides line up with TRBD2. The CDR3 is 16 residues long. Trimming at V came to 6 bases and at J to 7 bases, leaving 11 bases not matched to a gene. Germline V gene sequence: CDR1 KGHSH, CDR2 LQKENI. CDR3 protein: CASSPLAGGVINTQYF. CDR3 coding DNA: TGTGCCAGCTCTCCTCTAGCGGGGGGGGTCATAAATACGCAGTATTTT.

This clone came up a few times. The rearrangement joins TRBV5-1 to TRBJ2-7; 10 bases are shared with TRBD1. Germline assignment: CDR1 SGHRS and CDR2 YFSETQ. CDR3 length: 15 residues. V lost 1 base to trimming and J lost 2 bases; unmatched junction nucleotides: 3. In DNA, the CDR3 is TGCGCCAGCAGCTTGCGAGGGACAGGGGCCTACGAGCAGTACTTC. It encodes CASSLRGTGAYEQYF.

This chain links TRBV14 with TRBJ1-1; D unresolved. This CDR3 region has 15 residues. Between the trimmed V and J ends, which lost 5 bases and 6 bases, there was a span of 19 bases. Germline V gene data show CDR1 as SGHDN and CDR2 as FVKESK. For the CDR3, the DNA is TGTGCCAGCAGCTTGAGCGGGAAGGTCTCCCCTGAAGCTTTCTTT. Translation: CASSLSGKVSPEAFF.

The sample holds a few counts of this clone. J is TRBJ1-5 and V is TRBV6-5; tentative D call: TRBD1 (6 bases). Germline V lookup: CDR1 MNHEY, CDR2 SVGAGI. The CDR3 contains 15 residues. V lost 2 bases and J lost 11, with 19 bases in between. The CDR3: CASSYRMSGAGAQHF. In nucleotides, the CDR3 is TGTGCCAGCAGTTACCGGATGTCGGGTGCAGGGGCCCAGCATTTT.